This TCR beta chain is drawn from a study of cytotoxic CD8 clonotypes in ibrutinib-treated CLL. Findings and limits, study-wide: Clonality was elevated at ibrutinib response and had returned toward baseline at progression.

Comments on this clone: Its target is not known.

CDR1 is SEHNR and CDR2 is FQNEAQ in the germline V gene (reference sequence). CDR3 length equals 13 residues. The V end was cut by 5 bases, the J end by 7 bases, with 15 bases between. Clones were read by immunoSEQ multiplex PCR, and TCRdb kept only the in-frame ones, dropping some. This table has approximately 200,000 clones, around 72% appearing once. The chain carries TRBV7-9 and TRBJ2-7, with D perhaps TRBD1 (6 bases). The origin of this receptor is a human donor with chronic lymphocytic leukemia. The source was PBMCs, collected after 24 months of ibrutinib treatment. The CDR3 spells CASSRAQGIEQYF. The CDR3 DNA follows: TGTGCCAGCAGCCGCGCACAGGGCATAGAGCAGTACTTC.